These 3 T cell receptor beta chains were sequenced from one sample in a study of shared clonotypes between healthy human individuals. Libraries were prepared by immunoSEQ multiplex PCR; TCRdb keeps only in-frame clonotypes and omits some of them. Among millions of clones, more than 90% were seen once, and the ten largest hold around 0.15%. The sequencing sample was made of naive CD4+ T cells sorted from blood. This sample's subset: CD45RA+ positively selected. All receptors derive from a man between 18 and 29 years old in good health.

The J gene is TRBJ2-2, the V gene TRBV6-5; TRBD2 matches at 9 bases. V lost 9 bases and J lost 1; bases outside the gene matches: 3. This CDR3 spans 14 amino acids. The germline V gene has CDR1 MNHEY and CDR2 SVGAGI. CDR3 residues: CASYSGGNTGELFF. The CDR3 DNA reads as TGTGCCAGTTATAGCGGGGGGAACACCGGGGAGCTGTTTTTT.

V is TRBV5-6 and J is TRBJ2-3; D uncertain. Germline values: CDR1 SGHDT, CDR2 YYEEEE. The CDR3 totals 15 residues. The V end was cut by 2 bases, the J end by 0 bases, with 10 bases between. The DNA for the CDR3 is TGTGCCAGCAGCTTCTTGGAACTTAGCACAGATACGCAGTATTTT. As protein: CASSFLELSTDTQYF.

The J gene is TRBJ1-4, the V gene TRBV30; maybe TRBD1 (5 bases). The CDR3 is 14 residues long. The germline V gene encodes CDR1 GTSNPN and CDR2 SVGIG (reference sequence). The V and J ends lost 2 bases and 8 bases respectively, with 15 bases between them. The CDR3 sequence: CAWSPDNEREKLFF. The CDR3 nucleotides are TGTGCCTGGAGTCCGGACAACGAGAGAGAAAAACTGTTTTTT.